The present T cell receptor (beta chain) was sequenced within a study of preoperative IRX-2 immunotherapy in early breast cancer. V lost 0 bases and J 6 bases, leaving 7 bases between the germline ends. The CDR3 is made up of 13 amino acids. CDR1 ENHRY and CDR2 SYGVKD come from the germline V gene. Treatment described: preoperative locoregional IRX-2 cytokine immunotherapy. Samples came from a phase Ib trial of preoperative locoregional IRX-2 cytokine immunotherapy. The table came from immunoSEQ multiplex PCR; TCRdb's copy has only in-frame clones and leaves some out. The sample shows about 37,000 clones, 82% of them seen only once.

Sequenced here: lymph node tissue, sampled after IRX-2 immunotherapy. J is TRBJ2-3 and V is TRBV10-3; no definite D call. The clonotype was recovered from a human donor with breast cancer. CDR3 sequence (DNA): TGTGCCATCAGTGAGTCGACCGTTGATACGCAGTATTTT. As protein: CAISESTVDTQYF.